This T cell receptor beta chain was documented in a study of cytomegalovirus exposure and HLA in healthy donors. Study-level findings and limits: The investigators catalogued 150 or so TCR beta chains as cytomegalovirus-associated.

Both 60 Vbeta primers and 13 Jbeta primers went into the PCR. Measured with immunoSEQ multiplex PCR; TCRdb has only the in-frame clones, and not every one. Here the sample table reports more than 200,000 clones. The length of the CDR3 is 17 residues. Germline V gene data show CDR1 as LGHNA and CDR2 as YNFKEQ. Germline trimming cut 1 base from V and 1 base from J; bases unmatched to any gene: 8. On this clone: Antigen: not known.

The sequence was obtained from a woman in her 30s in good health and CMV-seropositive. The sequencing input was PBMCs. The rearrangement uses TRBV4-2 and TRBJ2-5, with TRBD2 matching over 8 bases. In DNA form, the CDR3 reads TGTGCCAGCAGCCAAGGGGAAAGCGGGGGATTCCAAGAGACCCAGTACTTC. It is translated as CASSQGESGGFQETQYF.